This TCR beta chain was documented in a study of blood T cells in healthy people across ages. Sample-barcoded 5' priming and a J-beta primer mix drove a second PCR of 7 to 11 cycles. The template-switch adaptor was a 5' adaptor with 12 random nucleotides. It tagged each cDNA molecule. TCRdb reanalysed the 5' RACE reads using MiXCR and keeps one entry per CDR3 protein. The table has 630,000 or so distinct CDR3 sequences, roughly 31% seen once. This CDR3 is built from 16 residues. V was cut by 8 bases and J by 0 bases, with 14 bases left in between. CDR1 and CDR2 from the germline V gene are MNHNS and SASEGT. This clonotype was found many times.

The chain carries TRBV6-1 and TRBJ1-6, with D possibly being TRBD1 (5 bases). This TCR was recovered from an elderly woman in good health. Sequencing input: blood. The CDR3 DNA reads TGTGCCAGCTTACGGGCAGGGTTCTCCTATAATTCACCCCTCCACTTT. The encoded protein is CASLRAGFSYNSPLHF.